The 15 T cell receptor beta chains given below trace back to one sample, sequenced in a study of cytomegalovirus exposure and HLA in healthy donors. 13 Jbeta primers and 60 Vbeta primers were used for the PCR. Data came from immunoSEQ multiplex PCR; TCRdb stores just in-frame clones and leaves some out. The sample has about 190,000 clones; over 60% are singletons. The specimen sequenced was PBMCs. The receptor set was obtained from a man younger than 40 in good health and CMV-seropositive.

This clone was counted between two and nine times. The J gene is TRBJ2-1, the V gene TRBV7-3; D perhaps matches TRBD2 (5 bases). Germline CDR1 is SGHTA and CDR2 is FQGTGA. The length of the CDR3 is 13 residues. Trimming pared 5 bases from V and 9 bases from J, leaving 14 bases between. The CDR3 nucleotides are TGTGCCAGCAGCGACTACCTAGCTAGTGAGCAGTTCTTC. This codes for CASSDYLASEQFF.

The chain combines TRBV5-1 with TRBJ2-3; D gene ambiguous. The germline CDR1 and CDR2 sequences are SGHRS and YFSETQ. The CDR3 totals 12 residues. The V gene lost 4 bases and the J gene lost 1 base, with 4 bases spanning the gap. The CDR3 is CASSEGTDTQYF. The CDR3 nucleotides are TGCGCCAGCAGCGAGGGCACAGATACGCAGTATTTT.

This clone was found a few times. The chain carries TRBV19 and TRBJ1-5; D uncertain. V dropped 7 bases and J dropped 1 base, with 11 bases sitting between them. CDR3 length: 14 amino acids. Germline CDR1 and CDR2: LNHDA and SQIVND (reference sequence). The CDR3 coding sequence is TGTGCCAGTATGTCAGTGGCCAGCAATCAGCCCCAGCATTTT. Translating it yields CASMSVASNQPQHF.

The J gene is TRBJ1-5, the V gene TRBV19; D is unclear. Germline CDR1 is LNHDA and CDR2 is SQIVND (reference sequence). The CDR3 totals 15 residues. V gave up 3 bases and J gave up 3 bases, with 12 bases separating them. The CDR3 bases are TGTGCCAGTAGTATTCTAGGCGGCAACAATCAGCCCCAGCATTTT. Its protein product is CASSILGGNNQPQHF. Full variable domain (missing parts from reference TRBV19 and TRBJ1-5): DGGITQSPKYLFRKEGQNVTLSCEQNLNHDAMYWYRQDPGQGLRLIYYSQIVNDFQKGDIAEGYSVSREKKESFPLTVTSAQKNPTAFYLCASSILGGNNQPQHFGDGTRLSIL.

The chain uses TRBV6-5 and TRBJ1-1, with D possibly TRBD1 on 5 matching bases. Trimming removed 7 bases at V and 4 bases at J, with 19 bases between. Germline loops: CDR1 MNHEY, CDR2 SVGAGI. CDR3 length equals 15 residues. CDR3: CASIPTGVQATEAFF. The CDR3 DNA reads TGTGCCAGCATACCTACGGGGGTGCAGGCCACTGAAGCTTTCTTT.

The chain links TRBV19 to TRBJ2-5; 12 bases line up with TRBD2. The DNA end favors TRBJ2-7, so the J call may be wrong. The CDR3 runs 15 residues. The germline V gene encodes CDR1 LNHDA and CDR2 SQIVND (reference sequence). CDR3 sequence reads: CASSLRLAGVYEQYF. As DNA, the CDR3 is TGTGCCAGTAGTCTCAGACTAGCGGGAGTGTACGAGCAGTACTTC.

The chain employs TRBV5-1 and TRBJ1-5, with 10 bases matching TRBD1. Germline CDR1 is SGHRS and CDR2 is YFSETQ. The junction had 10 bases not matched to a gene; V was cut back by 0 bases and J by 7 bases. The CDR3 totals 17 residues. CDR3 sequence reads: CASSLGGTGASIQPQHF. The CDR3 bases are TGCGCCAGCAGCTTGGGGGGGACAGGGGCGAGCATACAGCCCCAGCATTTT. Filled out from reference TRBV5-1 and TRBJ1-5, the complete variable domain reads KAGVTQTPRYLIKTRGQQVTLSCSPISGHRSVSWYQQTPGQGLQFLFEYFSETQRNKGNFPGRFSGRQFSNSRSEMNVSTLELGDSALYLCASSLGGTGASIQPQHFGDGTRLSIL.

The V call is TRBV7-9, the J call TRBJ2-7; D is unclear. CDR1 is SEHNR, CDR2 FQNEAQ, per germline (reference sequence). The CDR3 sequence is 12 residues long. V dropped 3 bases and J dropped 3 bases, with 6 bases sitting between them. CDR3 nucleotides: TGTGCCAGCAGCTTTCAGGACTACGAGCAGTACTTC. This sequence encodes CASSFQDYEQYF.

Points on this clone: One end of the junction fails to match germline, which may point to a read error. This specimen includes other DNA sequences encoding the same CDR3. This chain joins TRBV7-9 and TRBJ2-7, with D possibly matching TRBD2 (5 bases). The CDR3 extends over 13 amino acids. Looked up from germline, CDR1 is SEHNR and CDR2 is FQNEAQ (reference sequence). In nucleotides, the CDR3 is TGTGCCAGCAGCGCAACCCTAGGAGGCGAGCAGTATTTC. As protein: CASSATLGGEQYF.

This rearrangement joins TRBV6-5 to TRBJ1-2, with TRBD1 identical over 8 bases. CDR3 size: 14 residues. The ends lost 4 bases at V and 5 bases at J; junction bases unmatched: 6. Germline loops: CDR1 MNHEY, CDR2 SVGAGI. The CDR3 coding sequence is TGTGCCAGCAGTTCCCAGGACAGGGTTTATGGCTACACCTTC. Protein product: CASSSQDRVYGYTF.

V is TRBV7-9 and J is TRBJ2-4; D is possibly TRBD1 (6 bases). V dropped 3 bases and J dropped 1 base, with 7 bases sitting between them. The CDR3 consists of 14 residues. Germline CDR1 SEHNR, CDR2 FQNEAQ (reference sequence). The CDR3 spells CASSFGGAKNIQYF. CDR3 bases: TGTGCCAGCAGCTTTGGGGGCGCCAAAAACATTCAGTACTTC.

The genes are TRBV6-1 and TRBJ1-4; 8 bases line up with TRBD1. V lost 0 bases to trimming and J lost 9 bases; unmatched junction nucleotides: 9. Germline V gene lookup returns CDR1 MNHNS and CDR2 SASEGT. CDR3 length: 16 amino acids. In DNA form, the CDR3 reads TGTGCCAGCAGTGAAGCTGGCCGGACAGGGCTCAAAAAACTGTTTTTT. It specifies CASSEAGRTGLKKLFF.

This chain uses TRBV7-2 with TRBJ2-4, with 9 bases lining up with TRBD2. This CDR3 is 15 amino acids long. Unmatched junction bases numbered 10, after V lost 5 bases and J lost 8 bases. From germline, CDR1 is SGHTA and CDR2 FQGNSA. The CDR3 DNA reads as TGTGCCAGCAGCCCGGCGGGAGGGCCCAAGTACATTCAGTACTTC. Its translation is CASSPAGGPKYIQYF. Full variable domain (missing parts from reference TRBV7-2 and TRBJ2-4): GAGVSQSPSNKVTEKGKDVELRCDPISGHTALYWYRQSLGQGLEFLIYFQGNSAPDKSGLPSDRFSAERTGGSVSTLTIQRTQQEDSAVYLCASSPAGGPKYIQYFGAGTRLSVL.

The chain has TRBV2 and TRBJ2-5, with D perhaps TRBD2 (6 bases). Trimming shortened V by 4 bases and J by 5 bases, and 17 bases separated the two germline ends. Germline values: CDR1 SNHLY, CDR2 FYNNEI. This CDR3 spans 15 amino acids. CDR3 in amino acids: CASSGGTNREETQYF. The CDR3 nucleotides read TGTGCCAGCAGTGGCGGGACCAACCGGGAGGAGACCCAGTACTTC.

The chain joins TRBV7-9 to TRBJ2-7; 7 positions agree with TRBD2. The CDR3 loop spans 18 amino acids. From germline, CDR1 is SEHNR and CDR2 FQNEAQ (reference sequence). The V and J ends lost 5 bases and 1 base, in that order; junction bases with no gene match: 17. CDR3 DNA: TGTGCCAGCAGCCCGTCTGGGGGTATTGGCGGGAGTTCCTACGAGCAGTACTTC. Protein: CASSPSGGIGGSSYEQYF.